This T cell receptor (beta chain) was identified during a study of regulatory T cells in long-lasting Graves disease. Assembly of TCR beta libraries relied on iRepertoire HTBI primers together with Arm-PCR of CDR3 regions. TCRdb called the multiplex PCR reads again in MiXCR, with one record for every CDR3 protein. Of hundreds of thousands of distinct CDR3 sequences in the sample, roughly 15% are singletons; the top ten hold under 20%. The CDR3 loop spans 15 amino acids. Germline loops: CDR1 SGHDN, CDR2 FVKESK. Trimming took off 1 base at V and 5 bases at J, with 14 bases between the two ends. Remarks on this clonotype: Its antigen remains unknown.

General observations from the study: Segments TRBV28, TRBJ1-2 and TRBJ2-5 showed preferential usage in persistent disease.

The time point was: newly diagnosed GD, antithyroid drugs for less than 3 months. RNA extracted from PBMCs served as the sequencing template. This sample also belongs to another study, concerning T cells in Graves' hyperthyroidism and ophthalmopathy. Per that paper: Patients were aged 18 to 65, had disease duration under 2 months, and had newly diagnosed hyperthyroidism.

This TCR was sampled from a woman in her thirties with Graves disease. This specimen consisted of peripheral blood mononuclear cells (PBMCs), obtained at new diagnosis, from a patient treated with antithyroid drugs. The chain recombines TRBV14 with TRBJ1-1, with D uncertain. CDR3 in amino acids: CASSQGLGWWTEAFF. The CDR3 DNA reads TGTGCCAGCAGCCAAGGTTTAGGTTGGTGGACTGAAGCTTTCTTT.